These 2 T cell receptor beta chains were all obtained from the same sample, sequenced in a study of T cells in Graves' hyperthyroidism and ophthalmopathy. Amplification of TCR beta CDR3 regions used RNA as the template. The primer set for the first-round RT-PCR of the TCR CDR3 was HTBI. TCRdb used MiXCR to reprocess the multiplex PCR reads, holding one entry per CDR3 protein. This sample has roughly 290,000 distinct CDR3 sequences, with about a sixth found just once. The material sequenced was blood. The origin of the receptors is a woman aged 60 to 75 with Graves' ophthalmopathy.

V and J are TRBV20-1 and TRBJ2-7; the D call may be TRBD1 or TRBD2 (6 bases each). This CDR3 region has 12 residues. The V end was cut by 4 bases, the J end by 5 bases, with 12 bases between. Germline V lookup: CDR1 DFQATT, CDR2 SNEGSKA (reference sequence). CDR3: CSAKGGDNEQYF. The DNA for the CDR3 is TGCAGTGCTAAAGGCGGGGACAACGAGCAGTACTTC.

The V gene is TRBV7-2, the J gene TRBJ1-3, with a weak D call TRBD1 (5 bases). There are 16 residues in the CDR3. V was clipped by 3 bases and J by 0 bases, with 12 bases between them. Germline assignment: CDR1 SGHTA and CDR2 FQGNSA. CDR3 residues: CASSLPPGPSGNTIYF. CDR3 DNA: TGTGCCAGCAGCTTGCCGCCGGGGCCCTCTGGAAACACCATATATTTT.